The clone carrying this T cell receptor (beta chain) has more than one count but fewer than ten. Its specificity is unknown. A 5'RACE reaction primed in the constant segment made cDNA libraries of TCR alpha and TCR beta, and these carried sample barcodes and UMIs. TCRdb called the 5' RACE reads again in MiXCR, with one record for every CDR3 protein. Of 390,000 or so distinct CDR3 sequences listed, 16% are singletons. These data originate in a study of T-cell memory formation after mild COVID-19. General study results and limits: Day 15 to 85 contracting clones showed balanced CD4/CD8; later expanders leaned CD4+. Some clones that responded were present in memory (sampled pre-infection), which suggests cross-reactive memory joined.

The V gene lost 5 bases and the J gene lost 6 bases, with 16 bases spanning the gap. Germline loops: CDR1 DFQATT, CDR2 SNEGSKA (reference sequence). The length of the CDR3 is 13 residues. Sequenced input: PBMCs or a T cell subset sorted from them (not recorded which). The chain joins TRBV20-1 to TRBJ1-2; tentatively, D is TRBD1 (5 bases). The TCR was taken from a man younger than 35 who had mild COVID-19 (a few samples of this study predate the infection). Cell type and time point are not known. CDR3 DNA sequence: TGCAGTGCTCCCCGGGGGGGGAGGGATGGCTACACCTTC. Translated, it gives CSAPRGGRDGYTF.